One and the same sample provided the 28 T cell receptor beta chains below, sequenced in a study of blood T cells in healthy people across ages. It was with a sample-barcoded 5' primer and a J-beta primer mix that a second PCR of about 6 to 12 cycles was run. TCRdb independently ran MiXCR on the 5' RACE reads; one entry per CDR3 protein. The sample includes just under 750,000 distinct CDR3 sequences, about a fifth seen only once; the top ten take less than 25%. Sequencing was performed on blood. All receptors come from a man between 65 and 85 years old in good health.

This chain uses TRBV19 with TRBJ2-3, with 14 bases identical to TRBD2. V shed 4 bases and J 3 bases; nucleotides not matched to a gene: 9. CDR1 is LNHDA, CDR2 SQIVND, per germline (reference sequence). This CDR3 has 18 amino acids. The DNA of the CDR3 is TGTGCCAGTAGTACTCTAGGGACTAGCGGGAGTGGTACAGATACGCAGTATTTT. Translation gives CASSTLGTSGSGTDTQYF.

This clonotype was observed a handful of times. V gene TRBV11-2 combines with J gene TRBJ2-5; the D is unclear. The V and J ends lost 6 bases and 3 bases respectively, with 23 bases between them. Germline CDR1 SGHAT, CDR2 FQNNGV. The CDR3 totals 17 residues. The CDR3 region is CASSFRPGSVLKETQYF. The CDR3 region has the DNA TGTGCCAGCAGTTTCCGACCGGGCTCCGTACTCAAAGAGACCCAGTACTTC.

Ten or more counts support this clonotype. The junction departs from germline at one end; a sequencing error may be responsible. The chain has TRBV7-9 and TRBJ1-2; D is ambiguous. This CDR3 is built from 11 residues. CDR1 is SEHNR and CDR2 is FQNEAQ in the germline V gene (reference sequence). The CDR3 DNA reads as TGCGCCAGCAGCTTGGACTATGGCTACACCTTC. Translation: CASSLDYGYTF.

In this sample, this clonotype turned up a few times. The chain combines TRBV28 with TRBJ1-3; D call uncertain. The germline V and J ends were trimmed by 7 bases and 0 bases, with 16 bases remaining between them. The CDR3 runs 16 residues. Looked up from germline, CDR1 is MDHEN and CDR2 is SYDVKM. This chain's CDR3 is CASTPGQELSGNTIYF. CDR3 nucleotides: TGTGCCAGCACCCCCGGGCAGGAACTCTCTGGAAACACCATATATTTT.

This clonotype was counted between two and nine times. The V call is TRBV27, the J call TRBJ2-3, with TRBD2 matching over 10 bases. Per the germline V gene, CDR1 is MNHEY and CDR2 is SMNVEV (reference sequence). The CDR3 spans 15 residues. The trim removed 6 bases at V and 5 bases at J, leaving 8 bases unmatched. The CDR3 bases are TGTGCCAGCAGCTCGAGCGGGGGGGCCTTAGATACGCAGTATTTT. Translated, it gives CASSSSGGALDTQYF.

The CDR3 sequence: CASATGNFYEQYF. The CDR3 DNA reads as TGTGCCAGCGCTACCGGGAACTTCTACGAGCAGTACTTC. The chain joins TRBV18 to TRBJ2-1; tentatively, D is TRBD2 (5 bases). The last part of the DNA fits TRBJ2-7 better; the J call may be wrong. Germline V gene data show CDR1 as KGHSH and CDR2 as LQKENI. The CDR3 contains 13 residues.

As concerns this clonotype: The conserved phenylalanine or tryptophan normally closing the CDR3 is absent here, so this likely arose from a read error. This rearrangement joins TRBV6-5 to TRBJ2-5; maybe TRBD2 (5 bases). The CDR3 has 13 amino acids. With 10 bases removed from V and 1 base from J, the gap between germline ends came to 13 bases. Germline values: CDR1 MNHEY, CDR2 SVGAGI. The CDR3, as DNA: TGTGCCACCGCGGCAAGCGGCCAAGAGACCCAGTACCTC. As protein: CATAASGQETQYL.

This clonotype was seen more than once but under ten times. J is TRBJ1-3 and V is TRBV6-1; D not resolved. The CDR3 contains 12 residues. Trimming removed 4 bases at V and 7 bases at J, with 8 bases between. In germline, CDR1 is MNHNS, CDR2 SASEGT. CDR3 in amino acids: CASSGAANTIYF. The CDR3, as DNA: TGTGCCAGCAGTGGAGCGGCGAACACCATATATTTT.

The chain carries TRBV4-3 and TRBJ2-3; 8 positions match TRBD1. Germline loops: CDR1 LGHNA, CDR2 YSLEER. J was trimmed by 3 bases and V by 3 bases; bases with no gene match: 2. The CDR3 spans 14 residues. CDR3 sequence: CASSQDRATDTQYF. The CDR3 bases are TGCGCCAGCAGCCAGGACAGGGCAACAGATACGCAGTATTTT.

This sequence joins TRBV4-1 and TRBJ1-2, with 10 bases aligning to TRBD1. J gave up 6 bases and V 1 base, and 14 bases lay outside the gene matches. Germline V gene sequence: CDR1 MGHRA, CDR2 YSYEKL. The CDR3 sequence is 18 residues long. CDR3 loop: CASSQGNPRGQGPHGYTF. The CDR3 nucleotides read TGCGCCAGCAGCCAAGGGAACCCTCGGGGACAGGGGCCCCATGGCTACACCTTC.

The chain employs TRBV7-9 and TRBJ2-2; D possibly corresponds to TRBD2 (5 bases). Germline values: CDR1 SEHNR, CDR2 FQNEAQ (reference sequence). The CDR3 is 13 residues long. Trimming pared 2 bases from V and 6 bases from J, leaving 7 bases between. The CDR3 loop is CASSLTGSGELFF. CDR3 nucleotides: TGTGCCAGCAGCTTAACGGGGTCCGGGGAGCTGTTTTTT.

This clonotype has a count of ten or more. The chain recombines TRBV6-5 with TRBJ1-4; perhaps TRBD1 as D (6 bases). The CDR3 consists of 14 residues. Germline V gene sequence: CDR1 MNHEY, CDR2 SVGAGI. Trimming removed 4 bases at V and 7 bases at J, with 13 bases between. In DNA, the CDR3 is TGTGCCAGCAGTTTGGGGGCTTTGTCTGAAAAACTGTTTTTT. Amino acids: CASSLGALSEKLFF.

In this sample, this clonotype turned up once. The rearrangement joins TRBV10-3 to TRBJ2-7; possibly TRBD2 for D (6 bases). Gene TRBJ2-1 matches the end of the DNA better, so the J call may be wrong. This CDR3 is built from 14 residues. Per the germline V gene, CDR1 is ENHRY and CDR2 is SYGVKD. As DNA, the CDR3 is TGTGCCATCAGCCCTCGGAAGGGAGGCAATGAGCAGTTCTTC. Protein sequence: CAISPRKGGNEQFF.

The chain has TRBV14 and TRBJ1-1, with D uncertain. Germline V gene lookup returns CDR1 SGHDN and CDR2 FVKESK. This CDR3 spans 11 amino acids. The ends were cut back, 8 bases at V and 0 bases at J, with 4 bases in the middle. The CDR3 bases are TGTGCCAGCCAGCTGAACACTGAAGCTTTCTTT. It encodes CASQLNTEAFF.

This clonotype was observed a handful of times. The chain uses TRBV5-1 and TRBJ2-5; 8 nucleotides line up with TRBD1. The tail of the sequence fits TRBJ2-7 better, so the J call may be wrong. The germline V gene has CDR1 SGHRS and CDR2 YFSETQ. The CDR3 sequence is 13 residues long. In nucleotides, the CDR3 is TGCGCCAGCAGCACAGGGGGGCGTATCGAGCAGTACTTC. As protein: CASSTGGRIEQYF.

The chain carries TRBV29-1 and TRBJ2-1; D gene ambiguous. The CDR3 runs to 12 residues. Trimming removed 1 base from V and 5 bases from J, with 6 bases in between. The germline gives CDR1 SQVTM, CDR2 ANQGSEA. The CDR3 loop reads CSVEARNNEQFF. The CDR3 DNA reads as TGCAGCGTTGAAGCCAGAAACAATGAGCAGTTCTTC.

The genes are TRBV29-1 and TRBJ2-1; D is possibly TRBD2 (5 bases). This CDR3 contains 14 residues. Germline assignment: CDR1 SQVTM and CDR2 ANQGSEA. V gave up 6 bases and J gave up 0 bases, with 12 bases separating them. The CDR3 here is CSVPEGSSYNEQFF. CDR3 nucleotides: TGCAGCGTCCCCGAGGGAAGCTCCTACAATGAGCAGTTCTTC.

The rearrangement joins TRBV6-6 to TRBJ2-1; D is ambiguous. Germline CDR1 MNHNY, CDR2 SVGAGI (reference sequence). This CDR3 spans 16 amino acids. V lost 2 bases, J lost 0 bases, and 11 bases lay in between. CDR3 nucleotide sequence: TGTGCCAGCAGTTACGGGTGGCAGAGCTCCTACAATGAGCAGTTCTTC. Residues: CASSYGWQSSYNEQFF.

This clonotype occurred a few times. The chain links TRBV7-2 to TRBJ2-3; TRBD2 aligns across 9 bases. The germline V gene encodes CDR1 SGHTA and CDR2 FQGNSA. The V and J ends lost 5 bases and 4 bases, in that order; junction bases with no gene match: 7. This CDR3 is 15 amino acids long. CDR3 protein: CASSTLAGAPDTQYF. In DNA, the CDR3 is TGTGCCAGCAGCACATTAGCGGGGGCCCCAGATACGCAGTATTTT.

This clonotype was detected once. The J gene is TRBJ2-3, the V gene TRBV2; D is undetermined. In germline, CDR1 is SNHLY, CDR2 FYNNEI. Trimming removed 6 bases from V and 0 bases from J, with 13 bases in between. The CDR3 runs 15 residues. CDR3 sequence: CASRAPGFSTDTQYF. In nucleotides, the CDR3 is TGTGCCAGCAGGGCCCCCGGCTTTAGCACAGATACGCAGTATTTT. Supplemented by reference TRBV2 and TRBJ2-3, the full variable domain reads EPEVTQTPSHQVTQMGQEVILRCVPISNHLYFYWYRQILGQKVEFLVSFYNNEISEKSEIFDDQFSVERPDGSNFTLKIRSTKLEDSAMYFCASRAPGFSTDTQYFGPGTRLTVL.

This clonotype was counted at least ten times. The gene calls are TRBV20-1 and TRBJ2-1; possibly TRBD2 for D (5 bases). The CDR3 totals 13 residues. V dropped 4 bases and J dropped 7 bases, with 14 bases sitting between them. Germline V gives CDR1 DFQATT, CDR2 SNEGSKA (reference sequence). CDR3 sequence reads: CSAIGGRLNEQFF. In DNA, the CDR3 is TGCAGTGCTATCGGCGGGCGGCTTAATGAGCAGTTCTTC.

A single count supports this clonotype. The CDR3 sequence: CASTPTGSRNEQFF. DNA for the CDR3: TGTGCCAGCACCCCGACAGGGAGCCGCAATGAGCAGTTCTTC. The V and J genes are TRBV6-1 and TRBJ2-1; 7 nucleotides match TRBD1. The V gene end was trimmed by 7 bases and the J gene end by 6 bases; junction bases not matched to a gene: 9. Per germline, CDR1 MNHNS and CDR2 SASEGT. This CDR3 contains 14 residues.

This sequence joins TRBV9 and TRBJ1-1, with 7 bases fitting TRBD1. The length of the CDR3 is 16 residues. V was pared by 2 bases and J by 5 bases, with 12 bases of the junction left unmatched. Per the germline V gene, CDR1 is SGDLS and CDR2 is YYNGEE. The CDR3 DNA reads as TGTGCCAGCAGCGTCCGGGGCAGGGGGAGAAGGACTGAAGCTTTCTTT. Its translation: CASSVRGRGRRTEAFF.

This chain uses TRBV20-1 with TRBJ2-7, with TRBD1 as a possible D gene (5 bases). The DNA end is more similar to TRBJ2-5, so the J call may be wrong. CDR1 is DFQATT and CDR2 is SNEGSKA in the germline V gene (reference sequence). This CDR3 has 15 residues. The CDR3 DNA is TGCAGTGCTGGACAAGGAGCCCGGTTCCAAGAGACCCAGTACTTC. It encodes CSAGQGARFQETQYF.

This clonotype was counted many times. V usage is TRBV7-7 and J usage is TRBJ2-2; possible D gene TRBD2, 5 bases. Germline V gives CDR1 SSHAT, CDR2 FNYEAQ (reference sequence). Trimming cost V 6 bases and J 6 bases, with 8 bases left between them. This CDR3 contains 12 residues. This CDR3 is CASSPGAGELFF. The CDR3 DNA reads TGTGCCAGCAGTCCCGGGGCCGGGGAGCTGTTTTTT.

Comment on this clonotype: At one end, the junction sequence differs from germline, possibly due to a read error. The chain links TRBV19 to TRBJ2-5, with TRBD2 matching 9 bases. Germline CDR1 LNHDA, CDR2 SQIVND (reference sequence). This CDR3 comprises 17 residues. CDR3 residues: CASSLRGGEGVQESQYF. DNA for the CDR3: TGTGCCAGTAGTCTGCGGGGGGGGGAGGGAGTCCAAGAGAGCCAGTACTTC.

V usage is TRBV20-1 and J usage is TRBJ2-4, with D possibly TRBD2 on 6 matching bases. CDR3 length equals 15 residues. Per the germline V gene, CDR1 is DFQATT and CDR2 is SNEGSKA (reference sequence). Trimming pared 5 bases from V and 0 bases from J, leaving 14 bases between. The CDR3 loop is CSAQLAALAKNIQYF. Written as DNA, the CDR3 is TGCAGTGCTCAACTAGCAGCACTAGCCAAAAACATTCAGTACTTC.

The chain is built from TRBV7-7 and TRBJ2-1; D gene ambiguous. V lost 1 base and J 7 bases, leaving 14 bases between the germline ends. There are 15 residues in the CDR3. Germline CDR1 is SSHAT and CDR2 is FNYEAQ (reference sequence). CDR3 coding DNA: TGTGCCAGCAGCTTAGTTGGGGATAGGCTTAATGAGCAGTTCTTC. Its protein is CASSLVGDRLNEQFF.